The 26 T cell receptor beta chains in this list originate from one sample, sequenced in a study of cytomegalovirus exposure and HLA in healthy donors. The PCR employed 60 Vbeta primers together with 13 Jbeta primers. Repertoires were generated with immunoSEQ multiplex PCR, while TCRdb's copy carries only in-frame clones and drops some. The sample comprises 150,000 to 200,000 clones, over 80% of which are singletons, and less than 2% rests with the top ten. Specimen: PBMCs. These receptors originate from a woman under 30 in good health and CMV-seronegative.

This CDR3 reads CASSWGGGWSNQPQHF. In DNA, the CDR3 is TGTGCCAGCAGTTGGGGCGGGGGGTGGAGCAATCAGCCCCAGCATTTT. This chain joins TRBV28 and TRBJ1-5; perhaps TRBD1 as D (5 bases). The ends were cut back, 4 bases at V and 1 base at J, with 14 bases in the middle. The V gene's germline CDR1 is MDHEN and CDR2 SYDVKM. There are 16 residues in the CDR3.

The V and J genes are TRBV5-1 and TRBJ1-3; 10 bases are a match to TRBD1. CDR3 size: 19 residues. V shed 4 bases and J 0 bases; nucleotides not matched to a gene: 13. The germline gives CDR1 SGHRS, CDR2 YFSETQ. The CDR3 here is CASSLIGTGALYSGNTIYF. The CDR3 nucleotides read TGCGCCAGCAGCCTCATCGGGACAGGGGCCCTTTACTCTGGAAACACCATATATTTT.

To note about this clone: An end of the junction differs from the germline gene, which may be a read error. The V gene is TRBV4-2, the J gene TRBJ2-6; 9 positions match TRBD1. The germline V gene has CDR1 LGHNA and CDR2 YNFKEQ. This CDR3 comprises 18 residues. CDR3 sequence (DNA): TGTGCCAGCAGCTATTTGGGGACAGGGAACTCTGGGGCCAACGGCCTGACTTTC. Amino acids: CASSYLGTGNSGANGLTF.

The chain carries TRBV28 and TRBJ1-2; D possibly corresponds to TRBD1 (6 bases). This CDR3 is 12 amino acids long. CDR1 and CDR2 (germline): MDHEN, SYDVKM. Trimming removed 5 bases from V and 8 bases from J, with 12 bases in between. In nucleotides, the CDR3 is TGTGCCAGCAGTCCTGCCAGGGGAGGCTACACCTTC. Translating it yields CASSPARGGYTF.

The chain uses TRBV9 and TRBJ2-3; 9 positions match TRBD1. The germline V gene encodes CDR1 SGDLS and CDR2 YYNGEE. The CDR3 sequence is 23 residues long. Unmatched junction bases numbered 30, after V lost 1 base and J lost 6 bases. The DNA of the CDR3 is TGTGCCAGCAGCGTACAGCCGGGGCTTTGGACAGGGGAATCCTACGAGCGATCCGATACGCAGTATTTT. It specifies CASSVQPGLWTGESYERSDTQYF.

This clone has a single count. The chain recombines TRBV9 with TRBJ2-7, with D maybe TRBD1 (6 bases). The CDR3 consists of 16 residues. V lost 3 bases and J 2 bases, leaving 18 bases between the germline ends. Germline assignment: CDR1 SGDLS and CDR2 YYNGEE. The DNA for the CDR3 is TGTGCCAGCAGCGCCACAGGGTCTACCACCCCCTACGAGCAGTACTTC. This encodes CASSATGSTTPYEQYF.

This clone was observed a single time. The chain links TRBV7-9 to TRBJ1-1, with D perhaps matching TRBD1 (6 bases). The germline CDR1 and CDR2 sequences are SEHNR and FQNEAQ (reference sequence). The V and J ends lost 5 bases and 1 base respectively, with 14 bases between them. The CDR3 has 15 residues. As DNA, the CDR3 is TGTGCCAGCAGCCCTCCCTCGGACAGGAACACTGAAGCTTTCTTT. It codes for CASSPPSDRNTEAFF.

The V and J genes are TRBV7-2 and TRBJ1-4; the D gene is possibly TRBD1 (5 bases). The germline V and J ends were trimmed by 5 bases and 8 bases, with 21 bases remaining between them. The CDR3 runs 16 residues. The germline gives CDR1 SGHTA, CDR2 FQGNSA. The CDR3 sequence: CASSAGGYGGREKLFF. CDR3 in DNA: TGTGCCAGCAGCGCCGGGGGGTACGGTGGGCGCGAAAAACTGTTTTTT. Filled out from reference TRBV7-2 and TRBJ1-4, the complete variable domain reads GAGVSQSPSNKVTEKGKDVELRCDPISGHTALYWYRQSLGQGLEFLIYFQGNSAPDKSGLPSDRFSAERTGGSVSTLTIQRTQQEDSAVYLCASSAGGYGGREKLFFGSGTQLSVL.

This clone was recorded once. The junction differs from germline at one of its ends, possibly a read error. The chain links TRBV19 to TRBJ2-6; tentative D call: TRBD1 (5 bases). The CDR3 length is 14 residues. Per germline, CDR1 LNHDA and CDR2 SQIVND (reference sequence). As DNA, the CDR3 is TGTGCCAGTAGTATCACCTCTGGGGCCAACGGCCTGACTTTC. Amino acids: CASSITSGANGLTF.

V usage is TRBV18 and J usage is TRBJ2-3; D is perhaps TRBD1 (6 bases). Germline-derived CDR1 and CDR2 are KGHSH and LQKENI. Trimming shortened V by 0 bases and J by 3 bases, and 22 bases separated the two germline ends. The CDR3 is 19 residues long. The CDR3 loop reads CASSPPNARQVGYTDTQYF. CDR3 nucleotides: TGTGCCAGCTCACCACCTAATGCTCGACAGGTTGGTTATACAGATACGCAGTATTTT.

The rearrangement links TRBV19 to TRBJ2-1; 8 bases map to TRBD1. This CDR3 spans 17 amino acids. Germline V gene lookup returns CDR1 LNHDA and CDR2 SQIVND (reference sequence). The V segment lost 5 bases and the J segment 8 bases; nucleotides outside the gene matches: 17. The CDR3 DNA is TGTGCCAGTAGTCGTGACCCGGACAGGGTAATATCTGATGAGCAGTTCTTC. Residues: CASSRDPDRVISDEQFF.

In this sample, this clone turned up a few times. The chain has TRBV6-5 and TRBJ2-2; TRBD2 matches 7 bases. Germline assignment: CDR1 MNHEY and CDR2 SVGAGI. The length of the CDR3 is 15 residues. With 8 bases clipped from V and 1 base from J, the junction kept 7 bases outside the gene matches. The CDR3 loop is CASRRVAGNTGELFF. CDR3 bases: TGTGCCAGCCGGCGGGTAGCGGGGAACACCGGGGAGCTGTTTTTT.

The chain carries TRBV5-5 and TRBJ2-7; 7 bases are a match to TRBD1. Germline V gene lookup returns CDR1 SGHKS and CDR2 YYEKEE (reference sequence). Trimming at V came to 0 bases and at J to 6 bases, leaving 6 bases not matched to a gene. The CDR3 runs to 14 residues. CDR3 in DNA: TGTGCCAGCAGCTTGGGACAGGGCTGGGGCGAGCAGTACTTC. Translated, it gives CASSLGQGWGEQYF.

The genes are TRBV4-1 and TRBJ2-5; D is uncertain. The CDR3 contains 12 residues. V was cut by 0 bases and J by 4 bases, with 3 bases left in between. Germline CDR1 MGHRA, CDR2 YSYEKL. CDR3 in DNA: TGCGCCAGCAGCCAAGATCGAGAGACCCAGTACTTC. Amino acid sequence: CASSQDRETQYF.

The table lists this clone with a count of one. This rearrangement joins TRBV30 to TRBJ1-3; possibly TRBD1 for D (6 bases). CDR1 and CDR2 from the germline V gene are GTSNPN and SVGIG (reference sequence). The CDR3 length is 14 residues. With 2 bases removed from V and 0 bases from J, the gap between germline ends came to 8 bases. The CDR3 region has the DNA TGTGCCTGGAGTCGACAGGACTCTGGAAACACCATATATTTT. Encoded protein: CAWSRQDSGNTIYF.

The chain joins TRBV7-9 to TRBJ2-7, with 8 bases identical to TRBD1. V gave up 5 bases and J gave up 4 bases; unmatched junction bases: 13. CDR3 length equals 16 residues. Germline V CDR1 and CDR2: SEHNR, FQNEAQ (reference sequence). Here the CDR3 reads CASSQDRTGKGYEQYF. The CDR3 DNA follows: TGTGCCAGCAGCCAAGATCGGACAGGGAAGGGTTACGAGCAGTACTTC.

V and J are TRBV7-2 and TRBJ1-1; D is undetermined. The CDR3 has 14 amino acids. Germline V gene sequence: CDR1 SGHTA, CDR2 FQGNSA. V was cut by 1 base and J by 6 bases, with 12 bases left in between. The CDR3 sequence is CASSLEVRSPEAFF. CDR3 DNA sequence: TGTGCCAGCAGCTTAGAGGTGCGGAGCCCTGAAGCTTTCTTT.

The rearrangement links TRBV9 to TRBJ1-1, with 9 bases matching TRBD1. Germline CDR1 and CDR2: SGDLS and YYNGEE. The junction had 7 bases not matched to a gene; V was cut back by 4 bases and J by 3 bases. CDR3 size: 15 residues. The CDR3 region has the DNA TGTGCCAGCAGCCCAAAGACAGGGGGATACACTGAAGCTTTCTTT. Its protein is CASSPKTGGYTEAFF.

The chain combines TRBV2 with TRBJ1-1, with D maybe TRBD1 (5 bases). Trimming cost V 5 bases and J 1 base, with 17 bases left between them. Germline CDR1 is SNHLY and CDR2 is FYNNEI. CDR3 length: 16 residues. CDR3 bases: TGTGCCAGCAGTTCCCCCGGGGGAGGAGGGAACACTGAAGCTTTCTTT. Translated, it gives CASSSPGGGGNTEAFF.

V gene TRBV19 combines with J gene TRBJ1-1; unclear D gene. V shed 2 bases and J shed 0 bases, with 10 bases lying between them. The germline CDR1 and CDR2 sequences are LNHDA and SQIVND (reference sequence). The CDR3 length is 15 residues. In DNA form, the CDR3 reads TGTGCCAGTAGTATATCCGCGGCCATGAACACTGAAGCTTTCTTT. Its protein is CASSISAAMNTEAFF.

The rearrangement uses TRBV19 and TRBJ1-2, with a weak D call TRBD1 (6 bases). Trimming took 4 bases from V and 7 from J, leaving 10 bases between them. The CDR3 consists of 12 residues. Germline loops: CDR1 LNHDA, CDR2 SQIVND (reference sequence). The CDR3: CASSRDRSGYTF. DNA of the CDR3: TGTGCCAGTAGTAGAGACAGGTCTGGCTACACCTTC.

This clone has a handful of counts. The gene calls are TRBV11-2 and TRBJ1-5; D ambiguous. Trimming cost V 5 bases and J 2 bases, with 4 bases left between them. CDR1 SGHAT and CDR2 FQNNGV come from the germline V gene. This CDR3 spans 12 amino acids. This chain's CDR3 is CASSPGNQPQHF. CDR3 nucleotides: TGTGCCAGCAGCCCCGGCAATCAGCCCCAGCATTTT.

This clone came up a few times. The rearrangement joins TRBV18 to TRBJ1-1, with TRBD1 identical over 11 bases. Germline assignment: CDR1 KGHSH and CDR2 LQKENI. CDR3 length: 17 residues. Unmatched junction bases numbered 11, after V lost 5 bases and J lost 3 bases. This CDR3 is CASSTVGQGARDTEAFF. CDR3 DNA sequence: TGTGCCAGCTCAACGGTAGGACAGGGGGCTAGAGACACTGAAGCTTTCTTT.

The chain employs TRBV6-5 and TRBJ1-2, with D unresolved. The CDR3 runs 15 residues. The V and J ends lost 3 bases and 3 bases respectively, with 14 bases between them. Germline CDR1 and CDR2: MNHEY and SVGAGI. The CDR3 loop reads CASSYQMAGYYGYTF. In DNA, the CDR3 is TGTGCCAGCAGTTATCAAATGGCAGGCTACTATGGCTACACCTTC.

This clone was seen just once. V usage is TRBV5-4 and J usage is TRBJ1-5; 11 nucleotides line up with TRBD1. J lost 5 bases, V lost 4 bases, and 5 bases had no gene match. In germline, CDR1 is SGHNT, CDR2 YYREEE (reference sequence). This CDR3 has 15 amino acids. CDR3 sequence (DNA): TGTGCCAGCAGCACCGGGACAGGGGGAGATCAGCCCCAGCATTTT. Translating it yields CASSTGTGGDQPQHF.

A single count supports this clone. The rearrangement links TRBV4-1 to TRBJ2-7; 8 nucleotides line up with TRBD1. J lost 5 bases, V lost 1 base, and 7 bases had no gene match. There are 15 residues in the CDR3. Germline CDR1 reads MGHRA; CDR2 reads YSYEKL. CDR3 bases: TGCGCCAGCAGCCAAGGAGCTCAGGGGGCCCACGAGCAGTACTTC. It encodes CASSQGAQGAHEQYF.